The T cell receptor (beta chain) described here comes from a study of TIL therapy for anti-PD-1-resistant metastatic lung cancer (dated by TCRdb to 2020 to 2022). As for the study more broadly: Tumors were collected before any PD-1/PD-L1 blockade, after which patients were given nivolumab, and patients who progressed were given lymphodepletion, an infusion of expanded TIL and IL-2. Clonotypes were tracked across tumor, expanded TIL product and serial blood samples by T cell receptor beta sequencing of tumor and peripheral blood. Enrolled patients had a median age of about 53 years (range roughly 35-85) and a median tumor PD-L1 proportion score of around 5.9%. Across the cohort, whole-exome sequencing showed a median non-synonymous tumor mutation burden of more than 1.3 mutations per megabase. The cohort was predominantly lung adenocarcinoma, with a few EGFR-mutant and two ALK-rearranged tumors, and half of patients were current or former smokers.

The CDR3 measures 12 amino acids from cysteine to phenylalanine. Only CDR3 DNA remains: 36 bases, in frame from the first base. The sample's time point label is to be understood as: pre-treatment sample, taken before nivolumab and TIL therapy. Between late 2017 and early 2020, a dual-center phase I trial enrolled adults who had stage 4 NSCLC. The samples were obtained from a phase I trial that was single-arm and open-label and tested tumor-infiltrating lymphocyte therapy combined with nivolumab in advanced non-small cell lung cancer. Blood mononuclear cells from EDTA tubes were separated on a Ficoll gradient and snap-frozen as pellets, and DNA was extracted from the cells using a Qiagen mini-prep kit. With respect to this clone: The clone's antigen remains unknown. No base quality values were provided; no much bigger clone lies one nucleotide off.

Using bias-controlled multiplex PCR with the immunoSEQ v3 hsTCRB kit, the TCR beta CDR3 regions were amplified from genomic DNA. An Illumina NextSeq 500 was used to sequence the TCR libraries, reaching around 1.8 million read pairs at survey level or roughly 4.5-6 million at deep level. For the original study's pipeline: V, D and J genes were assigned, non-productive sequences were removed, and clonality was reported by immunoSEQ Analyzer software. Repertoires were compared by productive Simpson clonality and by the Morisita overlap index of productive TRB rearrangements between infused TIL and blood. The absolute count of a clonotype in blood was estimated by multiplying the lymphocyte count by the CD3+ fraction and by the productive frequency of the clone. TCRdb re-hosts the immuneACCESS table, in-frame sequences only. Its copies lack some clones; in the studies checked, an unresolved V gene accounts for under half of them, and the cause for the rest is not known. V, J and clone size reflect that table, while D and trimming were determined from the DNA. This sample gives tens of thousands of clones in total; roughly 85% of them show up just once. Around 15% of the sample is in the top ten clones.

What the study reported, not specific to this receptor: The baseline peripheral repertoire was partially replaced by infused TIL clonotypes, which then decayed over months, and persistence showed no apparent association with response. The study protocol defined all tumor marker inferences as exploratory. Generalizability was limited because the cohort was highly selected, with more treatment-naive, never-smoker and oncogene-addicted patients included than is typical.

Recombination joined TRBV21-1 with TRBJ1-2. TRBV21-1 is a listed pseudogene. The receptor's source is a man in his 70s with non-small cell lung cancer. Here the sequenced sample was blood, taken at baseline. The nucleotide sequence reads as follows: TGTGCCAGCAGCAAAGTGGGGGTTGGCTACACCTTC. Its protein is CASSKVGVGYTF.